Listed below are T cell receptor beta chains from one sample, sequenced in a study of PD-L1 blockade in urothelial cancer. Libraries were prepared by immunoSEQ multiplex PCR; TCRdb keeps only in-frame clonotypes and omits some of them. Of approximately 86,000 clones listed, 85% are singletons. The source was PBMCs, collected around atezolizumab (anti-PD-L1) treatment. The receptors derive from a man between 40 and 49 years old with urothelial cancer. Both conserved end residues are part of each CDR3. The D gene is left open where the match is weak. Some rows mark clone size as missing; the rest say once, few, many or name a class of expanded clone.

V gene: TRBV25-1
J gene: TRBJ2-2
clone size: NA
D gene: TRBD2
CDR3 DNA: TGTGCCAGCAGAAGGACTAGCGGGAGTACCGGGGAGCTGTTTTTT
CDR3 protein: CASRRTSGSTGELFF

V gene: TRBV25-1
J gene: TRBJ1-2
clone size: NA
D gene: NA
CDR3 DNA: TGTGCCAGCACTCAGGGCGGGGAGGGCTACACCTTC
CDR3 protein: CASTQGGEGYTF

V gene: TRBV18
J gene: TRBJ2-1
clone size: NA
D gene: TRBD2
CDR3 DNA: TGTGCCAGCTCACCGTCGAGGGACTACTCCTACAATGAGCAGTTCTTC
CDR3 protein: CASSPSRDYSYNEQFF

V gene: TRBV19
J gene: TRBJ1-4
clone size: NA
D gene: TRBD1
CDR3 DNA: TGTGCCAGTAAGACAGGGGGGGCCGCAACTAATGAAAAACTGTTTTTT
CDR3 protein: CASKTGGAATNEKLFF

V gene: TRBV29-1
J gene: TRBJ1-1
clone size: few
D gene: NA
CDR3 DNA: TGCAGCGTTGAAGCAGGAAAAGTGAACACTGAAGCTTTCTTT
CDR3 protein: CSVEAGKVNTEAFF

V gene: TRBV28
J gene: TRBJ2-7
clone size: NA
D gene: TRBD1
CDR3 DNA: TGTGCCAGCAGTACCGGGACAGGGAGAATCCAGTACTTC
CDR3 protein: CASSTGTGRIQYF

V gene: TRBV28
J gene: TRBJ2-2
clone size: NA
D gene: NA
CDR3 DNA: TGTGCCAGCAGTTTCTGGGCCAGTGGGACCGGGGAGCTGTTTTTT
CDR3 protein: CASSFWASGTGELFF

V gene: TRBV6-5
J gene: TRBJ2-5
clone size: NA
D gene: NA
CDR3 DNA: TGTGCCAGCAGTACCCCAGGGGTTGAGACCCAGTACTTC
CDR3 protein: CASSTPGVETQYF

V gene: TRBV29-1
J gene: TRBJ1-1
clone size: NA
D gene: NA
CDR3 DNA: TGCAGCGGGAGCAGGGCGATAGGCACTGAAGCTTTCTTT
CDR3 protein: CSGSRAIGTEAFF

V gene: TRBV6-6
J gene: TRBJ1-5
clone size: NA
D gene: NA
CDR3 DNA: TGTGCCAGCAGTTACGGGGGCGGAATGCAGCCCCAGCATTTT
CDR3 protein: CASSYGGGMQPQHF

V gene: TRBV20-1
J gene: TRBJ2-3
clone size: NA
D gene: NA
CDR3 DNA: TGCAGTGCTAGACGAGATACGCAGTATTTT
CDR3 protein: CSARRDTQYF

V gene: TRBV5-1
J gene: TRBJ1-2
clone size: NA
D gene: NA
CDR3 DNA: TGCGCCAGCAGCCGAACCACAGATCTATACGGCTACACCTTC
CDR3 protein: CASSRTTDLYGYTF

V gene: TRBV5-4
J gene: TRBJ2-1
clone size: NA
D gene: TRBD2
CDR3 DNA: TGTGCCAGCAGCGGAGCGGGAGGGTTTTCTGCTGAGCAGTTCTTC
CDR3 protein: CASSGAGGFSAEQFF

V gene: TRBV7-9
J gene: TRBJ1-5
clone size: NA
D gene: NA
CDR3 DNA: TGTGCCAGCAGCTTGGGCGGGGTCAATCAGCCCCAGCATTTT
CDR3 protein: CASSLGGVNQPQHF

V gene: TRBV7-3
J gene: TRBJ2-7
clone size: NA
D gene: NA
CDR3 DNA: TGTGCCAGCAGCTTAACAGGGGGGGCTAACGAGCAGTACTTC
CDR3 protein: CASSLTGGANEQYF

V gene: TRBV5-1
J gene: TRBJ1-4
clone size: once
D gene: TRBD1
CDR3 DNA: TGCGCCAGCAGCTTACGGACAGGTGAAAAACTGTTTTTT
CDR3 protein: CASSLRTGEKLFF

V gene: TRBV9
J gene: TRBJ1-1
clone size: NA
D gene: TRBD1
CDR3 DNA: TGTGCCAGCAGCAACAGGGGGTCTGAAGCTTTCTTT
CDR3 protein: CASSNRGSEAFF

V gene: TRBV7-6
J gene: TRBJ1-1
clone size: NA
D gene: NA
CDR3 DNA: TGTGCCAGCAGCCTAGTGGGGGGGAACACTGAAGCTTTCTTT
CDR3 protein: CASSLVGGNTEAFF

V gene: TRBV2
J gene: TRBJ1-2
clone size: NA
D gene: NA
CDR3 DNA: TGTGCCAGCAAACCCCAGGGCGCGAACTATGGCTACACCTTC
CDR3 protein: CASKPQGANYGYTF

V gene: TRBV7-3
J gene: TRBJ2-1
clone size: NA
D gene: TRBD2
CDR3 DNA: TGTGCCAGCAGCAAAGCTAGCGGGAGGGTCGATGAGCAGTTCTTC
CDR3 protein: CASSKASGRVDEQFF

V gene: TRBV28
J gene: TRBJ1-1
clone size: NA
D gene: NA
CDR3 DNA: TGTGCCAGCAGACGCCAGGGCTTCGTGAACACTGAAGCTTTCTTT
CDR3 protein: CASRRQGFVNTEAFF

V gene: TRBV7-9
J gene: TRBJ1-4
clone size: many
D gene: TRBD1
CDR3 DNA: TGTGCCAGCAGCATCGGGACAGGGGGCGCCAATGAAAAACTGTTTTTT
CDR3 protein: CASSIGTGGANEKLFF

V gene: TRBV4-1
J gene: TRBJ2-7
clone size: NA
D gene: NA
CDR3 DNA: TGCGCCAGCAGCCAAGATCGGGTAGCCGGGGGTGAGTACTTC
CDR3 protein: CASSQDRVAGGEYF

V gene: TRBV6-1
J gene: TRBJ1-3
clone size: NA
D gene: NA
CDR3 DNA: TGTGCCAGCAGTGGGTTATCAGGGTCGGGAAACACCATATATTTT
CDR3 protein: CASSGLSGSGNTIYF

V gene: TRBV28
J gene: TRBJ1-1
clone size: NA
D gene: NA
CDR3 DNA: TGTGCCAGCAGTTTAAGTACAGGGGAAGCTTTCTTT
CDR3 protein: CASSLSTGEAFF

V gene: TRBV28
J gene: TRBJ1-3
clone size: NA
D gene: NA
CDR3 DNA: TGTGCCAGCAGTTTCGAACTATCTATTAGCTCTGGAAACACCATATATTTT
CDR3 protein: CASSFELSISSGNTIYF

V gene: TRBV27
J gene: TRBJ2-7
clone size: NA
D gene: TRBD2
CDR3 DNA: TGTGCCAGCAGTCCCCTCGGGACGGGAGGGCCCTACGAGCAGTACTTC
CDR3 protein: CASSPLGTGGPYEQYF

V gene: TRBV29-1
J gene: TRBJ1-5
clone size: many
D gene: TRBD1
CDR3 DNA: TGCAGCGTTTCCGACAGGGGTGGGTGTGGGCATTTT
CDR3 protein: CSVSDRGGCGHF

V gene: TRBV30
J gene: TRBJ1-3
clone size: few
D gene: TRBD1
CDR3 DNA: TGTGCCACTACCCCCGTACAGGGGGCGCTTAGTGGAAACACCATATATTTT
CDR3 protein: CATTPVQGALSGNTIYF

V gene: TRBV11-2
J gene: TRBJ2-7
clone size: NA
D gene: TRBD1
CDR3 DNA: TGTGCCAGCAGCCTATCGGGACAGGGCCTCTACGAGCAGTACTTC
CDR3 protein: CASSLSGQGLYEQYF

V gene: TRBV5-6
J gene: TRBJ2-7
clone size: NA
D gene: TRBD2
CDR3 DNA: TGTGCCAGCAGCTCCCCCCTTGGACTAGCGGGCCCCGAGCAGTACTTC
CDR3 protein: CASSSPLGLAGPEQYF

V gene: TRBV11-3
J gene: TRBJ2-7
clone size: NA
D gene: NA
CDR3 DNA: TGTGCCAGCAGCTCCGGGCGGGGTCACGAGCAGTACTTC
CDR3 protein: CASSSGRGHEQYF

V gene: TRBV11-3
J gene: TRBJ2-7
clone size: NA
D gene: TRBD1
CDR3 DNA: TGTGCCAGCAGCGCCCGGGACAGGGAATACGAGCAGTACTTC
CDR3 protein: CASSARDREYEQYF

V gene: TRBV14
J gene: TRBJ2-1
clone size: NA
D gene: TRBD2
CDR3 DNA: TGTGCCAGCAGCCCGACTAGCGGGAGGTCTAATGAGCAGTTCTTC
CDR3 protein: CASSPTSGRSNEQFF

V gene: TRBV7-8
J gene: TRBJ2-3
clone size: once
D gene: TRBD2
CDR3 DNA: TGTGCCAGCAGCCCAGCGGGAGCTAGCGGGACCACAGATACGCAGTATTTT
CDR3 protein: CASSPAGASGTTDTQYF

V gene: TRBV7-3
J gene: TRBJ2-3
clone size: NA
D gene: TRBD2
CDR3 DNA: TGTGCCAGCAGCCGGGGGGGGGACACAATCAGGGACTGGGATTTT
CDR3 protein: CASSRGGDTIRDWDF

V gene: TRBV30
J gene: TRBJ1-1
clone size: NA
D gene: NA
CDR3 DNA: TGTGCCTTACAGGGATCGGACACTGAAGCTTTCTTT
CDR3 protein: CALQGSDTEAFF

V gene: TRBV5-4
J gene: TRBJ2-7
clone size: NA
D gene: TRBD1
CDR3 DNA: TGTGCCAGCAGCAAAGGACAGGGGGCCTACCGAAGCGGGCAGTACTTC
CDR3 protein: CASSKGQGAYRSGQYF

V gene: TRBV5-1
J gene: TRBJ2-2
clone size: NA
D gene: TRBD1
CDR3 DNA: TGCGCCAGCACCACGACAGGGGATAACACCGGGGAGCTGTTTTTT
CDR3 protein: CASTTTGDNTGELFF

V gene: TRBV5-6
J gene: TRBJ2-7
clone size: NA
D gene: TRBD2
CDR3 DNA: TGTGCCAGCAGCGGGTCGGGGGGGTCCTACGAGCAGTACTTC
CDR3 protein: CASSGSGGSYEQYF

V gene: TRBV21-1
J gene: TRBJ2-7
clone size: NA
D gene: NA
CDR3 DNA: TGTGCCAGCACCGGGACTCTTAAGGCAGACGAGCAGTACTTC
CDR3 protein: CASTGTLKADEQYF

V gene: TRBV9
J gene: TRBJ2-3
clone size: NA
D gene: NA
CDR3 DNA: TGTGCCAGCAGCATTTACGGGGGAGATACGCAGTATTTT
CDR3 protein: CASSIYGGDTQYF

V gene: TRBV5-1
J gene: TRBJ1-1
clone size: few
D gene: NA
CDR3 DNA: TGCGCCAGCAGCCAGGTAAAGGGGTGGATCACTGAAGCTTTCTTT
CDR3 protein: CASSQVKGWITEAFF

V gene: TRBV18
J gene: TRBJ1-1
clone size: NA
D gene: NA
CDR3 DNA: TGTGCCAGCTCACCGGACATCGGGAACACTGAAGCTTTCTTT
CDR3 protein: CASSPDIGNTEAFF

V gene: TRBV2
J gene: TRBJ1-4
clone size: NA
D gene: TRBD1
CDR3 DNA: TGTGCCTCCCTGGAGGACAGGAGTAATGAAAAACTGTTTTTT
CDR3 protein: CASLEDRSNEKLFF

V gene: TRBV10-2
J gene: TRBJ2-5
clone size: NA
D gene: TRBD2
CDR3 DNA: TGCGCCAGCTCCCGCGGGAGGGGAGAGACCCAGTACTTC
CDR3 protein: CASSRGRGETQYF

V gene: TRBV4-2
J gene: TRBJ1-1
clone size: few
D gene: NA
CDR3 DNA: TGTGCCAGCAGCTGGGGGAGGGGGAACACTGAAGCTTTCTTT
CDR3 protein: CASSWGRGNTEAFF

V gene: TRBV19
J gene: TRBJ1-1
clone size: NA
D gene: TRBD1
CDR3 DNA: TGTGCCAGTATTCTGGACAGGGAAAGAACTGAAGCTTTCTTT
CDR3 protein: CASILDRERTEAFF

V gene: TRBV6-5
J gene: TRBJ2-7
clone size: NA
D gene: NA
CDR3 DNA: TGTGCCAGCAGTTACTCGACTGCATCCTACGAGCAGTACTTC
CDR3 protein: CASSYSTASYEQYF

V gene: TRBV27
J gene: TRBJ2-6
clone size: NA
D gene: NA
CDR3 DNA: TGTGCCAGCAGTTTACGGTCTGGGGCCAACGTCCTGACTTTC
CDR3 protein: CASSLRSGANVLTF

V gene: TRBV4-3
J gene: TRBJ2-6
clone size: NA
D gene: TRBD1
CDR3 DNA: TGCGCCAGCAGCCCGGGGACAGGCACAAAGGGCGTCCTGACTTTC
CDR3 protein: CASSPGTGTKGVLTF

V gene: TRBV10-2
J gene: TRBJ1-1
clone size: NA
D gene: NA
CDR3 DNA: TGCGCCAGCAAATACAGGGCGGAGACTGAAGCTTTCTTT
CDR3 protein: CASKYRAETEAFF